Listed below are T cell receptor beta chains from one sample, sequenced in a study of post-analysis software for immune sequencing data. TCRdb re-derived calls from the PCR reads in MiXCR, one entry per CDR3 protein. The sample lists about 820,000 distinct CDR3 sequences; under 70% were seen once. The sequenced sample consisted of blood. These receptors originate from a girl aged 10 to 17 with multiple sclerosis. Each CDR3 is given with its conserved first and last residue. Each record gives: D gene, clone size, J gene, V gene, CDR3 DNA, CDR3 protein. A D gene is named only where the DNA matches it firmly. Expanded clones are given a class, and other clones once, few, many or no size at all.

. . TRBJ2-5 TRBV20-1 TGCAGTGCTAGTCTGGGGGGCCGGGAGACCCAGTACTTC CSASLGGRETQYF
. . TRBJ2-7 TRBV20-1 TGCAGTGCTAGTAGGCAGGTGGGCTCCTACGAGCAGTACTTC CSASRQVGSYEQYF
. few TRBJ2-3 TRBV7-9 TGTGCCAGCAGCCAAATACCGGGACACCAAGAACCCAGCACAGATACGCAGTATTTT CASSQIPGHQEPSTDTQYF
. . TRBJ2-7 TRBV2 TGTGCCAGAAGAGGGACTACAGGGTTTGGCGAGCAGTACTTC CARRGTTGFGEQYF
. . TRBJ2-7 TRBV7-2 TGTGCCAGCACCCGGCACAGGGAGTCCTACGAGCAGTACTTC CASTRHRESYEQYF
. . TRBJ2-5 TRBV20-1 TGCAGCACCTTGGGACTCCAAGGGAAAGAGACCCAGTACTTC CSTLGLQGKETQYF
TRBD1 . TRBJ1-6 TRBV6-5 TGTGCCAGCAGTTCAGGGGGCGGCAATTCACCCCTCCACTTT CASSSGGGNSPLHF
. . TRBJ2-7 TRBV5-1 TGCACCAGCAGCTTGACGGGACTGACCTCCTACGAGCAGTACTTC CTSSLTGLTSYEQYF
. few TRBJ2-7 TRBV7-9 TGTGCCAGCAGCTTTATAGCGGTCTACGAGCAGTACTTC CASSFIAVYEQYF
TRBD2 . TRBJ2-5 TRBV9 TGTGCCAGCAGCGCACGACTAGCGGGGGGGGAAGAGACCCAGTACTTC CASSARLAGGEETQYF
. . TRBJ2-7 TRBV7-9 TGTGCCAGCAGCTTAGCGGGGCCCGCACACGAGCAGTACTTC CASSLAGPAHEQYF
TRBD2 . TRBJ2-3 TRBV6-5 TGTGCCAGCAGTTCCTTGGGAAGCGGGAGGGGTGATACGCAGTATTTT CASSSLGSGRGDTQYF
. . TRBJ1-5 TRBV10-3 TGTGCCATCAGTGTCGCGGGAGACCAGCCCCAGCATTTT CAISVAGDQPQHF
. . TRBJ1-1 TRBV3-1 TGTGCCAGCAGCCAAGCAACGAACACTGAAGCTTTCTTT CASSQATNTEAFF
. few TRBJ1-1 TRBV18 TGTGCCAGCTCACCACCAGCACAGAGGAACACTGAAGCTTTCTTT CASSPPAQRNTEAFF
TRBD2 few TRBJ2-3 TRBV29-1 TGCAGCGTTTTCGGGTTAGCGGGAGCGGCGCAGTATTTT CSVFGLAGAAQYF